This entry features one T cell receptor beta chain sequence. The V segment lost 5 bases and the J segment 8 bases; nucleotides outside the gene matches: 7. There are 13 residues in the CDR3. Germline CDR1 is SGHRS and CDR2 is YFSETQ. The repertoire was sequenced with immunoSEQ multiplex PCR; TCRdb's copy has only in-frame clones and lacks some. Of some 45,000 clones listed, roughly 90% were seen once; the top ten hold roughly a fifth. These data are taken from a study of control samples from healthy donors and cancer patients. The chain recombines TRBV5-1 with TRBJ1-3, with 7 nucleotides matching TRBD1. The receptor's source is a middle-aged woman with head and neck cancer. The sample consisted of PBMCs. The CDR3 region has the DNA TGCGCCAGCAGGAAAGGGGGCTCGGACACCATATATTTT. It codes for CASRKGGSDTIYF.